This TCR beta chain emerged from a study of T cells in tumors after PD-1 blockade. Study background: No patient had prior checkpoint blockade, systemic immunosuppression, or radiotherapy within 4 weeks. A subset received ongoing vismodegib 150 mg daily alongside anti-PD-1 therapy. Study results and caveats: Blood contained 35% to 50% of the tumor's TCR clonotypes.

The germline CDR1 and CDR2 sequences are SGHTA and FQGTGA. The CDR3 sequence is 15 residues long. The J segment lost 1 base and the V segment lost 6 bases, leaving 5 bases of the junction unmatched. Worth noting for this clone: Its target is not known.

Tumor or blood genomic DNA was sequenced, with inputs of about 550 ng to 6,500 ng. TCRdb keeps only in-frame clones here, not all; method: immunoSEQ multiplex PCR. The sample has fewer than 25,000 clones, 82% seen once. The J gene is TRBJ2-5, the V gene TRBV7-3; TRBD2 matches at 10 bases. This TCR derives from a human donor with basal cell carcinoma. The material was PBMCs, obtained after anti-PD-1 treatment. The CDR3 region is CASSSSGGAQETQYF. Here the CDR3 DNA reads TGTGCCAGCAGTTCCAGCGGGGGGGCCCAAGAGACCCAGTACTTC.